The source of this T cell receptor (beta chain) is a study of post-analysis software for immune sequencing data. Prepared libraries of TCR beta cDNA carried unique molecular identifiers. Input amounts of 1 to 10 million T cells were used. These gave about 500,000 cDNA molecules, so each molecule approximated one T cell. MiXCR was run by TCRdb on the PCR reads, yielding one entry per CDR3 protein. The table records approximately 730,000 distinct CDR3 sequences, roughly 27% of them present only once. Findings and limits, study-wide: Compared against controls, patients with multiple sclerosis displayed significantly lower normalized Chao1 diversity. Comparison of patients with controls showed 4 to 6 TRBV segments more frequent in patients, TRBV5-6, TRBV5-1 and TRBV20-1 among them.

Notes on this clonotype: The target antigen is unknown.

The germline gives CDR1 LGHDT, CDR2 YNNKEL (reference sequence). The length of the CDR3 is 15 residues. V gave up 2 bases and J gave up 8 bases; unmatched junction bases: 7. The TCR sequence derives from a girl aged 10-17 years with multiple sclerosis. The chain combines TRBV3-1 with TRBJ2-1; 9 positions agree with TRBD2. The source material was blood. The CDR3 protein is CASSQLAGARDEQFF. The CDR3 nucleotides read TGTGCCAGCAGCCAATTAGCGGGAGCGAGGGATGAGCAGTTCTTC.